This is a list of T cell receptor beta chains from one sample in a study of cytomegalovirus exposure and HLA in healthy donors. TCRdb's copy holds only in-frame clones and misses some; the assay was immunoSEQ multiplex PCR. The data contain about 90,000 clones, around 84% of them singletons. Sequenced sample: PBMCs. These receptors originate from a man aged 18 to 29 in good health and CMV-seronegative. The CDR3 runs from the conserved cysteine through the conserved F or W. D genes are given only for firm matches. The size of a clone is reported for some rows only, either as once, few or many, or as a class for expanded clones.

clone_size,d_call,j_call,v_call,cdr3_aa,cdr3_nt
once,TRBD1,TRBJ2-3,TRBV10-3,CAISESGTGRSDTQYF,TGTGCCATCAGTGAGTCCGGGACAGGGCGGTCAGATACGCAGTATTTT
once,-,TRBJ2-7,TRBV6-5,CASSYPGTYEQYF,TGTGCCAGCAGTTACCCCGGGACCTACGAGCAGTACTTC
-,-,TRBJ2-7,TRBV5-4,CASSLDGVPLFEQYF,TGTGCCAGCAGCTTGGATGGAGTTCCTCTGTTCGAGCAGTACTTC
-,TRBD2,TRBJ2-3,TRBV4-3,CASSQELAGGTNTQYF,TGCGCCAGCAGCCAAGAACTAGCGGGAGGGACTAATACGCAGTATTTT
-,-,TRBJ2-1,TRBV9,CASRRGDEQFF,TGTGCCAGCAGGAGAGGCGATGAGCAGTTCTTC
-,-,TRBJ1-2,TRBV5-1,CASSSMDKNYGYTF,TGCGCCAGCAGCTCCATGGACAAGAACTATGGCTACACCTTC
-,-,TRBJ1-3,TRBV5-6,CASSLTVLAGNTIYF,TGTGCCAGCAGCCTAACAGTATTGGCTGGAAACACCATATATTTT
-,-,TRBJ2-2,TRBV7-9,CASSFDRLGTGELFF,TGTGCCAGCAGCTTCGACAGGCTGGGCACCGGGGAGCTGTTTTTT
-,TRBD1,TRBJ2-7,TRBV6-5,CASSRGTGRYEQYF,TGTGCCAGCAGTCGGGGGACAGGTCGGTACGAGCAGTACTTC
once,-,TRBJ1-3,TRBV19,CASSEGAGNTIYF,TGTGCCAGTAGTGAGGGGGCTGGAAACACCATATATTTT
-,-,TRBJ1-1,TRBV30,CAWTGLGPEAFF,TGTGCCTGGACCGGGTTAGGCCCTGAAGCTTTCTTT
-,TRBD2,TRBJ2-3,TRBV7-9,CASSSRLAGGVAGTDTQYF,TGTGCCAGCAGCTCCCGACTAGCGGGAGGGGTGGCTGGCACAGATACGCAGTATTTT
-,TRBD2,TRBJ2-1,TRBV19,CASTTLSGLASYNEQFF,TGTGCCAGTACCACTCTCTCGGGACTAGCCTCCTACAATGAGCAGTTCTTC
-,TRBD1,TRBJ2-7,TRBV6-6,CASSPTDRMREQYF,TGTGCCAGCAGTCCAACGGACAGGATGAGAGAGCAGTACTTC
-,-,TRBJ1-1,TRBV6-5,CASSRTNTEAFF,TGTGCCAGCAGCCGAACTAACACTGAAGCTTTCTTT
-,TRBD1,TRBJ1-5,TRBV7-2,CASSLNGGTVNQPQHF,TGTGCCAGCAGCTTAAATGGCGGGACAGTCAATCAGCCCCAGCATTTT
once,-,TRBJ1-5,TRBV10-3,CAISEPHLNQPQHF,TGTGCCATCAGTGAGCCCCACTTGAATCAGCCCCAGCATTTT
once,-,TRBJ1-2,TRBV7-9,CASTPLGGLYGYTF,TGTGCCAGCACCCCCCTGGGGGGACTCTATGGCTACACCTTC
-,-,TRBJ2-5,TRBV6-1,CASSAGYRGLQETQYF,TGTGCCAGCAGTGCAGGGTACAGGGGACTTCAAGAGACCCAGTACTTC
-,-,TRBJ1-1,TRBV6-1,CASSEANSYTEAFF,TGTGCCAGCAGTGAAGCGAACAGCTACACTGAAGCTTTCTTT
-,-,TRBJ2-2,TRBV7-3,CASSARGGYGTGELFF,TGTGCCAGCAGCGCCCGTGGGGGGTACGGTACCGGGGAGCTGTTTTTT
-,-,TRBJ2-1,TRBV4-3,CASSQVHRRLYNEQFF,TGCGCCAGCAGCCAAGTACACAGGAGACTCTACAATGAGCAGTTCTTC
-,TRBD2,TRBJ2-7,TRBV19,CASRLAGGEQYF,TGTGCCAGTCGACTAGCGGGAGGCGAGCAGTACTTC
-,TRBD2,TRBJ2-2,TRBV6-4,CASSDSSGSTGELFF,TGTGCCAGCAGTGACTCAAGCGGGAGCACCGGGGAGCTGTTTTTT
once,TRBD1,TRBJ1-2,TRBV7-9,CASSGRTGTTNYGYTF,TGTGCCAGCAGCGGACGGACAGGGACCACTAACTATGGCTACACCTTC
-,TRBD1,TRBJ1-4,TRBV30,CAWSLIGTDEKLFF,TGTGCCTGGAGTCTAATCGGGACAGATGAAAAACTGTTTTTT
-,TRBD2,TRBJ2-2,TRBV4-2,CASSPGLATGELFF,TGTGCCAGCAGCCCGGGACTAGCCACCGGGGAGCTGTTTTTT
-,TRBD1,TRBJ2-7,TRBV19,CASSMGQNSYEQYF,TGTGCCAGTAGTATGGGACAGAACTCCTACGAGCAGTACTTC
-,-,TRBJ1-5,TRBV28,CASSLGGAHQPQHF,TGTGCCAGCAGTTTAGGGGGGGCGCACCAGCCCCAGCATTTT
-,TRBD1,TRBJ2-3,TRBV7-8,CASSFRGQRTTDTQYF,TGTGCCAGCAGCTTTCGGGGACAGAGGACGACAGATACGCAGTATTTT
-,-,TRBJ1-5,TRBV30,CAWSDGTSSNQPQHF,TGTGCCTGGAGTGATGGGACAAGTAGCAATCAGCCCCAGCATTTT
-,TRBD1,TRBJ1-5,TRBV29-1,CSVGDRAPQHF,TGCAGCGTTGGAGACAGGGCCCCCCAGCATTTT
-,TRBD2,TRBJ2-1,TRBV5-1,CASSLELAGEEQFF,TGCGCCAGCAGCTTGGAACTAGCGGGAGAAGAGCAGTTCTTC
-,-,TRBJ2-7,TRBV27,CASSSPSYEQYF,TGTGCCAGCAGTTCTCCCTCCTACGAGCAGTACTTC
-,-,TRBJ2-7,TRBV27,CASSTGYEQYF,TGTGCCAGCAGTACAGGGTATGAGCAGTACTTC
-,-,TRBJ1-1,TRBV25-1,CASGTLGLNTEAFF,TGTGCCAGCGGGACTCTCGGGCTGAACACTGAAGCTTTCTTT
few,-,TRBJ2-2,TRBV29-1,CSVPRGGDSATGELFF,TGCAGCGTACCTCGGGGGGGGGACAGTGCCACCGGGGAGCTGTTTTTT
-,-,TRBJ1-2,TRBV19,CASSISRQGGYTF,TGTGCCAGTAGTATCTCCCGTCAGGGGGGCTACACCTTC
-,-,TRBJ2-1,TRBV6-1,CASRGQGRDEQFF,TGTGCCAGCAGAGGACAAGGTCGGGATGAGCAGTTCTTC
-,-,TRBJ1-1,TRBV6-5,CASSAGYSSFF,TGTGCCAGCAGTGCGGGGTACTCGTCTTTCTTT
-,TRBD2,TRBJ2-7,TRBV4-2,CASSQEITSALYEQYF,TGTGCCAGCAGCCAAGAAATCACTAGCGCTCTCTACGAGCAGTACTTC
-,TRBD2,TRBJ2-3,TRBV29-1,CISGTSTDTQYF,TGCATTAGCGGGACCAGCACAGATACGCAGTATTTT
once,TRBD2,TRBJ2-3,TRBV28,CASSFGGADTQYF,TGTGCCAGCAGTTTCGGGGGGGCAGATACGCAGTATTTT
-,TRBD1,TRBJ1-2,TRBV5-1,CASSLGGTGVYGYTF,TGCGCCAGCAGCTTGGGGGGGACAGGTGTCTATGGCTACACCTTC